This T cell receptor beta chain was sequenced for a study of memory CD4+ T cells and cytomegalovirus serostatus. Study details: This sample comes from healthy Belgian adults, 9 CMV seropositive, 20 to 25 seronegative. General observations from the study: CD4+ memory repertoires contained 67 of 164 reported CMV TCRbeta sequences. A US-trained random forest predicted CMV serostatus with median AUC around 0.91.

Sequencing was performed with immunoSEQ multiplex PCR; in TCRdb, only in-frame clones are kept and a portion is missing. The sample has about 96,000 clones, approximately 80% seen once; the top ten hold 3.6%. Turning to this clone: Its cognate antigen is unknown.

Single viable CD3+CD4+CD8-CD45RO+ cells were sorted as the memory CD4+ T cells. Serostatus was set by detecting CMV pp150, pp28, p38, p52 IgG. The sequence came from an adult in good health and CMV-seropositive. Sequencing was done on a sample of memory CD4+ T cells from blood.

CDR3 in amino acids: CASSQEGREGYTF. The DNA of the CDR3 is TGCGCCAGCAGCCAAGAGGGAAGGGAGGGCTACACCTTC. The V and J genes are TRBV4-1 and TRBJ1-2; D remains ambiguous. The V end lost 0 bases, the J end lost 8 bases, and 10 bases lay between the germline ends. This CDR3 spans 13 amino acids. Germline CDR1 and CDR2: MGHRA and YSYEKL.